These 14 T cell receptor beta chains came from one sample sequenced in a study of technical replicates of blood from four donors. TCRdb's copy holds only in-frame clones and misses some; the assay was immunoSEQ multiplex PCR. The sample consists of roughly 80,000 clones, roughly 93% of them appearing once. Material for sequencing was T cells isolated from PBMCs. These receptors all stem from a human donor in good health.

This chain uses TRBV27 with TRBJ2-1; 7 nucleotides match TRBD1. The trim removed 6 bases at V and 6 bases at J, leaving 8 bases unmatched. Looked up from germline, CDR1 is MNHEY and CDR2 is SMNVEV (reference sequence). The CDR3 spans 14 residues. CDR3 region: CASRLDRARNEQFF. CDR3 DNA sequence: TGTGCCAGCAGACTAGACAGGGCGCGCAATGAGCAGTTCTTC.

The J gene is TRBJ1-2, the V gene TRBV19, with D tentatively TRBD1 (6 bases). The germline gives CDR1 LNHDA, CDR2 SQIVND (reference sequence). CDR3 length: 18 residues. Trimming pared 5 bases from V and 4 bases from J, leaving 26 bases between. CDR3 sequence: CASSARTAIPPPAYGYTF. The CDR3 nucleotides are TGTGCCAGTAGTGCAAGGACAGCCATCCCCCCTCCGGCCTATGGCTACACCTTC. The full variable domain, in which reference TRBV19 and TRBJ1-2 provide the parts outside the CDR3, is DGGITQSPKYLFRKEGQNVTLSCEQNLNHDAMYWYRQDPGQGLRLIYYSQIVNDFQKGDIAEGYSVSREKKESFPLTVTSAQKNPTAFYLCASSARTAIPPPAYGYTFGSGTRLTVV.

This chain connects TRBV5-4 to TRBJ1-2, with 8 bases identical to TRBD1. In germline, CDR1 is SGHNT, CDR2 YYREEE (reference sequence). This CDR3 comprises 15 residues. V trimming: 3 bases; J trimming: 4 bases; junction bases outside the gene matches: 8. Written as DNA, the CDR3 is TGTGCCAGCAGCTCGGGACAGGTTTTACGCTATGGCTACACCTTC. Residues: CASSSGQVLRYGYTF.

CDR3 DNA sequence: TGTGCCAGCAGCTTAGTAGAGGGAGCGGGGCCCTACGAGCAGTACTTC. It specifies CASSLVEGAGPYEQYF. The chain has TRBV7-8 and TRBJ2-7; 7 nucleotides line up with TRBD2. This CDR3 is built from 16 residues. CDR1 and CDR2 (germline): SGHVS, FQNEAQ. Trimming removed 1 base from V and 2 bases from J; junction bases left unmatched: 8.

The chain couples TRBV2 to TRBJ2-5, with TRBD2 as a possible D gene (6 bases). Trimming stripped 7 bases from V and 4 bases from J, with 13 bases between. This CDR3 spans 13 amino acids. Germline CDR1 reads SNHLY; CDR2 reads FYNNEI. The CDR3, as DNA: TGTGCCAGCATGTCGGGGGTAGGAGAGACCCAGTACTTC. As protein: CASMSGVGETQYF.

The gene calls are TRBV5-8 and TRBJ2-5, with D perhaps matching TRBD2 (6 bases). The V and J ends lost 0 bases and 5 bases respectively, with 8 bases between them. There are 13 residues in the CDR3. Germline loops: CDR1 SGHTS, CDR2 YDEGEE. The CDR3 region has the DNA TGTGCCAGCAGCTTGGATGGGGGGGAGACCCAGTACTTC. As protein: CASSLDGGETQYF.

The chain combines TRBV20-1 with TRBJ1-1, with a tentative D call TRBD1 (5 bases). CDR3 length: 11 amino acids. The V gene's germline CDR1 is DFQATT and CDR2 SNEGSKA (reference sequence). Trimming removed 1 base from V and 6 bases from J, with 6 bases in between. CDR3 in amino acids: CSARGGAEAFF. The CDR3 DNA follows: TGCAGTGCTAGAGGGGGGGCTGAAGCTTTCTTT.

The sample holds one count of this clone. V and J are TRBV28 and TRBJ1-6; D perhaps matches TRBD1 (5 bases). There are 15 residues in the CDR3. From germline, CDR1 is MDHEN and CDR2 SYDVKM. Trimming cost V 5 bases and J 10 bases, with 18 bases left between them. This CDR3 is CASSPTGARASPLHF. The DNA for the CDR3 is TGTGCCAGCAGTCCCACTGGGGCCCGGGCCTCACCCCTCCACTTT.

CDR3 sequence reads: CSVEIAGGPSSYNEQFF. CDR3 nucleotides: TGCAGCGTTGAAATTGCGGGGGGGCCTAGCTCCTACAATGAGCAGTTCTTC. The V and J genes are TRBV29-1 and TRBJ2-1, with TRBD2 identical over 9 bases. The CDR3 extends over 17 amino acids. Germline V gene lookup returns CDR1 SQVTM and CDR2 ANQGSEA. After removal of 2 bases from V and 0 bases from J, the junction contained 8 bases not matched to a gene.

The chain couples TRBV7-8 to TRBJ2-7; TRBD1 might be the D (6 bases). The CDR3 runs to 15 residues. Germline V gene sequence: CDR1 SGHVS, CDR2 FQNEAQ. Trimming took 1 base from V and 4 from J, leaving 14 bases between them. The CDR3: CASSLGPGVRYEQYF. The CDR3 DNA is TGTGCCAGCAGCTTAGGGCCAGGGGTAAGGTACGAGCAGTACTTC.

This clone showed up just once. The chain joins TRBV18 to TRBJ1-1, with D maybe TRBD1 (5 bases). V lost 6 bases, J lost 2 bases, and 10 bases lay in between. The germline CDR1 and CDR2 sequences are KGHSH and LQKENI. The CDR3 contains 13 residues. The CDR3 DNA reads TGTGCCAGCTCGTCAGACAGTAACACTGAAGCTTTCTTT. Protein: CASSSDSNTEAFF. Drawing the rest from reference TRBV18 and TRBJ1-1, the complete variable domain is NAGVMQNPRHLVRRRGQEARLRCSPMKGHSHVYWYRQLPEEGLKFMVYLQKENIIDESGMPKERFSAEFPKEGPSILRIQQVVRGDSAAYFCASSSDSNTEAFFGQGTRLTVV.

The rearrangement uses TRBV5-6 and TRBJ1-5; TRBD1 might be the D (6 bases). This CDR3 region has 17 residues. The V end was cut by 3 bases, the J end by 6 bases, with 22 bases between. CDR1 SGHDT and CDR2 YYEEEE come from the germline V gene. The CDR3 here is CASSSRVGGAVIQPQHF. CDR3 in DNA: TGTGCCAGCAGCTCCCGGGTGGGGGGGGCTGTAATTCAGCCCCAGCATTTT. The full variable domain, rest sourced from reference TRBV5-6 and TRBJ1-5, is DAGVTQSPTHLIKTRGQQVTLRCSPKSGHDTVSWYQQALGQGPQFIFQYYEEEERQRGNFPDRFSGHQFPNYSSELNVNALLLGDSALYLCASSSRVGGAVIQPQHFGDGTRLSIL.

The rearrangement joins TRBV11-2 to TRBJ2-1, with TRBD2 matching 13 bases. CDR3 size: 14 residues. Germline CDR1 and CDR2: SGHAT and FQNNGV. V lost 10 bases and J lost 7; bases outside the gene matches: 7. The DNA for the CDR3 is TGTGCCACCCAGACTAGCGGGGGGTCAAATGAGCAGTTCTTC. Amino acid sequence: CATQTSGGSNEQFF.

V is TRBV11-2 and J is TRBJ1-1; D is unclear. The CDR3 totals 14 residues. Per the germline V gene, CDR1 is SGHAT and CDR2 is FQNNGV. Trimming left V 1 base short and J 6 bases short, with 12 bases between. The CDR3 here is CASSLGQVSAEAFF. CDR3 coding DNA: TGTGCCAGCAGCTTAGGGCAGGTTTCAGCTGAAGCTTTCTTT.